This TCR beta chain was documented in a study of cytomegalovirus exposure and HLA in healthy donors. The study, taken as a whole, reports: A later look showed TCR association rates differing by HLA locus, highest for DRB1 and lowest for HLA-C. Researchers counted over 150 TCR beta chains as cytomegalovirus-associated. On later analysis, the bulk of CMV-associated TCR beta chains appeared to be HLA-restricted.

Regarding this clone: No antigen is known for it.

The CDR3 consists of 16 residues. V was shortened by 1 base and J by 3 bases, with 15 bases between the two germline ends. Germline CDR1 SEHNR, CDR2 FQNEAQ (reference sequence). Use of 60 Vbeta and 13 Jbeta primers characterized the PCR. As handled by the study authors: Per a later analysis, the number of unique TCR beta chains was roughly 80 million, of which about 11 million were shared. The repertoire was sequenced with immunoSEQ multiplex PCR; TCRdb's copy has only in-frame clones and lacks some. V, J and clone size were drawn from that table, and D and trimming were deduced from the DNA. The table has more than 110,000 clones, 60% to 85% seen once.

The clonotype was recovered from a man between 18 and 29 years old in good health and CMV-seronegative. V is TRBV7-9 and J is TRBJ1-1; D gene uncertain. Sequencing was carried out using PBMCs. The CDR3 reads CASSLVFGRAYTEAFF. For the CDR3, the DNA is TGTGCCAGCAGCTTAGTGTTTGGGCGGGCGTACACTGAAGCTTTCTTT. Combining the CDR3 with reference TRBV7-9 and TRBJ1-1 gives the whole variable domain DTGVSQNPRHKITKRGQNVTFRCDPISEHNRLYWYRQTLGQGPEFLTYFQNEAQLEKSRLLSDRFSAERPKGSFSTLEIQRTEQGDSAMYLCASSLVFGRAYTEAFFGQGTRLTVV.